This T cell receptor beta chain originates from a study of T cell responses to AZD1222 COVID-19 vaccine. Study outcomes and limitations: Spike-specific TCR breadth and depth went up after people got two AZD1222 doses. Donors, mostly white British, included more females; clonal diversity was possibly underestimated.

As to this clone: Its antigen is currently unknown.

TCRdb's table, derived via immunoSEQ multiplex PCR, lists solely in-frame clones and lacks some. The table lists 150,000 to 200,000 clones, approximately 90% of them singletons. The sequencing used peripheral blood, collected 28 days after the second dose of the MenACWY control vaccine. The sequence was collected from an adult who received the MenACWY meningococcal vaccine as a control.

The CDR3 is CASSFSSDTYEQYF. CDR3 in DNA: TGTGCCAGCAGCTTCTCTAGCGACACCTACGAGCAGTACTTC. The J gene is TRBJ2-7, the V gene TRBV11-1; D may be TRBD2 (6 bases). The CDR3 contains 14 residues. Trimming took 3 bases from V and 2 from J, leaving 11 bases between them. CDR1 is SGHAT and CDR2 is FQDESV in the germline V gene (reference sequence). Based on the CDR3 plus reference TRBV11-1 and TRBJ2-7, the full variable domain is EAEVAQSPRYKITEKSQAVAFWCDPISGHATLYWYRQILGQGPELLVQFQDESVVDDSQLPKDRFSAERLKGVDSTLKIQPAELGDSAMYLCASSFSSDTYEQYFGPGTRLTVT.